This TCR beta chain came from a study of shared clonotypes between healthy human individuals (dated by TCRdb to about 2020). Background for the entire study: Three men and a couple of women, aged 18 to 49 years, made up the cohort. For each donor, three plates each were used for CD4 naive and CD4 memory, two plates were used for CD8 naive, and one plate was used for CD8 memory. To estimate repertoire size and how much clonotype sharing occurs between individuals, the study deeply sequenced the blood TCR repertoires of five healthy adults. Libraries were prepared and TCR repertoires were sequenced by different laboratories using diverse techniques, in order to increase sequencing depth and limit assay-specific biases. Each donor's leukapheresis produced roughly between roughly 0.85 and 9 billion PBMCs.

For this clone: No antigen is known for it. No much larger clonotype is one base removed from it; base qualities were not supplied.

The germline V gene (reference sequence) sets CDR1 to SSHAT and CDR2 to FNYEAQ. V loses 5 bases, J loses 7 bases, and the germline ends lie 17 bases apart. The CDR3 numbers 14 residues from cysteine through phenylalanine. Only the CDR3 DNA is retained, 42 bases long and in frame from the first base. Using the deep immunoSEQ assay, multiplex PCR amplified TCR CDR3 regions from genomic DNA. Genomic DNA extracted from each cell subset was distributed evenly over all wells of several immunoSEQ 96-well plates, and each plate served as one replicate. Each replicate PCR for sorted subsets received approximately 220 ng genomic DNA, equal to about 30,000 T cell genomes. The purified libraries were quantified using a Qubit 3.0 fluorometer, sized with a Bioanalyzer 2100, and then quantified again using the KAPA Library Quantification kit. Every immunoSEQ 96-well plate was sequenced on a dedicated single-read 150-cycle Illumina NextSeq 550 flow cell. On the study's bioinformatics: The immunoSEQ output contained only junctional sequences without quality scores, so filtering could not match that applied to full-length reads. To assign V/J genes and CDR3, sequences were annotated using PyIR, a Python wrapper for IgBLAST v1.9, with IMGT germline references. Reads were removed for weak V/J assignments (E-value above 1e-6), missing CDR3, stop codons, out-of-frame junctions, or ambiguous translated residues. V3J clonotypes were defined as sequences sharing the same inferred V gene, J gene, and CDR3 amino acid sequence. Percentage overlap between repertoires was computed as shared unique clonotypes divided by the size of the smaller repertoire. Richness of each repertoire was evaluated using RTK rarefaction, the Chao1 estimator, and Recon v2.1 estimates of unobserved clonotypes. Generation probabilities were computed with OLGA for all TCRbeta clonotypes obtained by the gDNA method from several donors. TCRdb retrieved this table from immuneACCESS and kept in-frame rearrangements only. Not all clones are present; in checked studies, unresolved V genes account for under half, and no reason is known for the remainder. D and trimming come from the DNA, and the V and J calls and clone size come from that table. The sample has approximately 1,000,000 clones on record, about 80% of them singletons. 0.5% to 0.6% of the sample goes to the ten largest clones.

The donors were healthy, HIV-negative adults with no recently reported acute infections or vaccinations. Only Caucasian adults living in Nashville, Tennessee, USA were represented among the donors. CD4+ T cells were enriched by magnetic negative selection, after which naive cells were positively selected on CD45RA and the negative fraction was taken as the memory subset. Blood was obtained by leukapheresis, after which PBMCs were separated by Ficoll-Histopaque density gradient centrifugation and cryopreserved in liquid nitrogen vapor phase. Purity and quantity of every magnetically sorted T cell population were checked by analytical flow cytometry. Genomic DNA was isolated from each sorted fraction and quantified by UV absorbance on a Nanodrop 2000c. Results and caveats for the whole study, not just this receptor: Naive subsets generally had larger estimated clonotype richness than memory subsets did. Pairwise subsampling indicated that sequencing depth was expected to affect the degree of clonotype sharing among donors. Only blood was sampled, and tissue TCR repertoires likely differ from those in blood. Because the study included only a small number of donors, the genetic and exposure-history diversity represented was limited. Incomplete sequencing was indicated by rarefaction of sorted-subset datasets, despite the large sequencing depth. Higher generation probabilities were observed for clonotypes shared by all four sorted-subset donors than for non-shared clonotypes. Across a few donors, approximately 5% of naive CD4, approximately 4% of naive CD8, around 2.5% of memory CD4, and roughly 0.4% of memory CD8 clonotypes were shared.

Sequencing input: memory CD4+ T cells from PBMCs. The sample's cell subset or site label, decoded: CD45RA-negative fraction. The chain is assembled from TRBV7-7 and TRBJ2-5; tentative D gene TRBD2, with 5 bases matching. The clonotype originates from a man between 18 and 35 years old in good health. Some clones in this sample may be carry-over from other donors' samples. The bases are TGTGCCAGCAGCCGAGGAGCGGACCGGCGGACCCAGTACTTC. This yields the protein CASSRGADRRTQYF.